The clone carrying this TCR beta chain was observed many times. The CDR3 spans 16 residues. Germline-derived CDR1 and CDR2 are SGHVS and FNYEAQ. Trimming removed 6 bases at V and 2 bases at J, with 20 bases between. The data belong to a study of T-cell reconstitution after alpha-beta-depleted transplantation in children. Preparing the TCRbeta library involved the use of unique molecular identifiers. TCRdb re-called the PCR reads through MiXCR, storing one row per CDR3 protein. The data show about 830,000 distinct CDR3 sequences, roughly 15% seen once. This material consisted of PBMCs, mostly from graft donor cells, taken 360 days after TCRalphabeta/CD19-depleted stem cell transplant. The genes are TRBV7-6 and TRBJ2-7; D is perhaps TRBD1 (5 bases). The clonotype was recovered from a male patient between 5 and 17 years old who had a stem cell transplant for acute lymphoblastic leukemia, so the T cells may come from the graft donor. CDR3 residues: CASSPDTLDNTYEQYF. Here the CDR3 DNA reads TGTGCCAGCAGTCCGGACACCCTAGATAACACCTACGAGCAGTACTTC.